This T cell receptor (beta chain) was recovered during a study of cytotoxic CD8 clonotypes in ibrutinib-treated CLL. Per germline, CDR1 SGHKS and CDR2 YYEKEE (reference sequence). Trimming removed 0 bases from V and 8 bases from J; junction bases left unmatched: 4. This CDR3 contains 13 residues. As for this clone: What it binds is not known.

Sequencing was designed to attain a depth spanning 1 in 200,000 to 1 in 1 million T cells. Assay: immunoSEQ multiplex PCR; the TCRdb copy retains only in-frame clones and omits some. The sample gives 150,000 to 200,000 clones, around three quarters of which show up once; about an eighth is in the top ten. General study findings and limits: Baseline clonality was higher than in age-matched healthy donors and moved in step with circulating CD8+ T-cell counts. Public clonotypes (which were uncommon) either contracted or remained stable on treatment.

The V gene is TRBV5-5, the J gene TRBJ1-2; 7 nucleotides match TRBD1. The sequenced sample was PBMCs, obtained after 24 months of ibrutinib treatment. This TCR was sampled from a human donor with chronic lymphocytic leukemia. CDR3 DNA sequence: TGTGCCAGCAGCTTGGAAGGGGGCAGGGGCTACACCTTC. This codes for CASSLEGGRGYTF.